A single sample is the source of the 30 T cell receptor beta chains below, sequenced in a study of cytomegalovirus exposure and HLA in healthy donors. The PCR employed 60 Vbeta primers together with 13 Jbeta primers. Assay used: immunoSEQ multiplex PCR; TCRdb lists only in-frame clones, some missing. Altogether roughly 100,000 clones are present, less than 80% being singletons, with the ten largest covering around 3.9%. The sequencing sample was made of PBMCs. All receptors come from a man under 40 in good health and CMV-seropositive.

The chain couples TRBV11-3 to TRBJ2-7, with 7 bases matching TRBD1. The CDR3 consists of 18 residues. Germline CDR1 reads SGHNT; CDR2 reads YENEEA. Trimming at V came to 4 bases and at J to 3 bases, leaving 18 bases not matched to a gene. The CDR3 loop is CASSSPLETGNGYYEQYF. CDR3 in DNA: TGTGCCAGCAGCTCACCTCTAGAGACAGGGAATGGGTACTACGAGCAGTACTTC.

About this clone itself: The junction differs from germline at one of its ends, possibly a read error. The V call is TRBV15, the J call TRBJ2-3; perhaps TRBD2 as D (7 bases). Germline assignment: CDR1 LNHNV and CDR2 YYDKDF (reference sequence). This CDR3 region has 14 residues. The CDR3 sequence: CATSGERGGVTQYF. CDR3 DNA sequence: TGTGCCACCAGCGGAGAGAGGGGGGGGGTTACGCAGTATTTT.

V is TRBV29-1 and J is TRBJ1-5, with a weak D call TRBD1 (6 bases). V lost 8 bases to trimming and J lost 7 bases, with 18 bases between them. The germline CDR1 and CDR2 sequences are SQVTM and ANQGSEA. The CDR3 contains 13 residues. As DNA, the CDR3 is TGCAGCCCTCTGACAATGGGGGCCCAGCCCCAGCATTTT. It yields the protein CSPLTMGAQPQHF.

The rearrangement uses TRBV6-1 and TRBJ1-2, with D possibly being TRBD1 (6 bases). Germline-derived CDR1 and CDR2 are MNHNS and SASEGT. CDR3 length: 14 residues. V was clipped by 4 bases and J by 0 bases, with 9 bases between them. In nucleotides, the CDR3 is TGTGCCAGCAGTGTCGCAGGGGCTAACTATGGCTACACCTTC. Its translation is CASSVAGANYGYTF.

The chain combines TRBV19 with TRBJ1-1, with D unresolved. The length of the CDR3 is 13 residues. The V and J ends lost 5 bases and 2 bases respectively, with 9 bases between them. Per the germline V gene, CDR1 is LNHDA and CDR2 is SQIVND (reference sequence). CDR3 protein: CASSATTNTEAFF. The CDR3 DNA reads TGTGCCAGTAGTGCGACAACCAACACTGAAGCTTTCTTT.

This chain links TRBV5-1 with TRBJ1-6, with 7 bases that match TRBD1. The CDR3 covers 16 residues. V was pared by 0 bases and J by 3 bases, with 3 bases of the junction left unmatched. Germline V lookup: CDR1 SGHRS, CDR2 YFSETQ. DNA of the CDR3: TGCGCCAGCAGCTTGGGAGGGACAGACTATAATTCACCCCTCCACTTT. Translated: CASSLGGTDYNSPLHF.

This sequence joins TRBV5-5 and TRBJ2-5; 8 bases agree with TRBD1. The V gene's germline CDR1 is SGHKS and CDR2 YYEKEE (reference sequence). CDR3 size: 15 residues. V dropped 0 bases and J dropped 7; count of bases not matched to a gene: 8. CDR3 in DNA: TGTGCCAGCAGCTTGGCCACAGGGGGGTTGAGGACCCAGTACTTC. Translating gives CASSLATGGLRTQYF.

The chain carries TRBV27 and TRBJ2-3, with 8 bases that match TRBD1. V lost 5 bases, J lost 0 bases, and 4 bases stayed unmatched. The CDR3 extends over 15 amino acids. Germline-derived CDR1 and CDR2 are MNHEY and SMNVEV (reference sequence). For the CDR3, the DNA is TGTGCCAGCAGTCCCCAGGGGGCTAGCACAGATACGCAGTATTTT. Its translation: CASSPQGASTDTQYF.

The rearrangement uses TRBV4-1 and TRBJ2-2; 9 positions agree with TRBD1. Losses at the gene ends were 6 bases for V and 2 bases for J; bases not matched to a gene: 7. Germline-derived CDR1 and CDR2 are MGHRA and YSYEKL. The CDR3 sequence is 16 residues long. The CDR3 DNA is TGCGCCAGCAGTTTCGGGACAGGGATAAACACCGGGGAGCTGTTTTTT. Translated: CASSFGTGINTGELFF.

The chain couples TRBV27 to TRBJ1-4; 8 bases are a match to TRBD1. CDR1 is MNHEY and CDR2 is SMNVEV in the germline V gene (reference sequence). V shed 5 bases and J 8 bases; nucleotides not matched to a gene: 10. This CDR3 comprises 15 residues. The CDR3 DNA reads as TGTGCCAGCAGTCCGTCCGGACAGGGAGGAGAAAAACTGTTTTTT. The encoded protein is CASSPSGQGGEKLFF.

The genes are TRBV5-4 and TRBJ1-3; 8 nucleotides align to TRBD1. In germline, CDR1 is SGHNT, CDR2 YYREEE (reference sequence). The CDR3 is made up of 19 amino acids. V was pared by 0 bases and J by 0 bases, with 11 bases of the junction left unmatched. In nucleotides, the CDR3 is TGTGCCAGCAGCTTGGGGCAGGGGGCGTCGCCCCTCTCTGGAAACACCATATATTTT. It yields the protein CASSLGQGASPLSGNTIYF.

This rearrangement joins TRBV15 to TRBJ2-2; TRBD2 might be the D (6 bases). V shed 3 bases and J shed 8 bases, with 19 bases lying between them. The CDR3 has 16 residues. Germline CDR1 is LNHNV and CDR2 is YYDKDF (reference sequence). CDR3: CATSSPPWGVQGELFF. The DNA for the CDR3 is TGTGCCACCAGCAGCCCCCCTTGGGGGGTTCAGGGGGAGCTGTTTTTT.

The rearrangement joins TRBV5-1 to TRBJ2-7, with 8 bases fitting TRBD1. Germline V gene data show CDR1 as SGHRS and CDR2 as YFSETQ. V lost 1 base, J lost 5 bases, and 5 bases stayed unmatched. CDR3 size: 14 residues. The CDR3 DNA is TGCGCCAGCAGCTTGCGACAGGGGCCCCACGAGCAGTACTTC. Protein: CASSLRQGPHEQYF.

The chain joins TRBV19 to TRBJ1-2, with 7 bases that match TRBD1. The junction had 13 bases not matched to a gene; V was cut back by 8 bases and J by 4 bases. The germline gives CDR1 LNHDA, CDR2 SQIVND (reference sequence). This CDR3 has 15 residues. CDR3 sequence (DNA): TGTGCCAGTGCCCTAGGAGGGGGCTTGGGCTATGGCTACACCTTC. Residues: CASALGGGLGYGYTF.

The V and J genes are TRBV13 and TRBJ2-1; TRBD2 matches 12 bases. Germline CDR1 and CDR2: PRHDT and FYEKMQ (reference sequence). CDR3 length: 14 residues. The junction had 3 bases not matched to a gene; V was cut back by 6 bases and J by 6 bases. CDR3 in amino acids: CASRRLAGVNEQFF. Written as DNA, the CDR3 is TGTGCCAGCAGACGACTAGCGGGGGTCAATGAGCAGTTCTTC.

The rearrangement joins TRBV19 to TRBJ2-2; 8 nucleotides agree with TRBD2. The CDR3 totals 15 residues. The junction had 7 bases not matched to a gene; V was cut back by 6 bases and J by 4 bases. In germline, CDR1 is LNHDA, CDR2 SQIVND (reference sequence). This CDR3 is CASSPGTRGTGELFF. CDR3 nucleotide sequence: TGTGCCAGTAGCCCCGGGACTAGAGGCACCGGGGAGCTGTTTTTT.

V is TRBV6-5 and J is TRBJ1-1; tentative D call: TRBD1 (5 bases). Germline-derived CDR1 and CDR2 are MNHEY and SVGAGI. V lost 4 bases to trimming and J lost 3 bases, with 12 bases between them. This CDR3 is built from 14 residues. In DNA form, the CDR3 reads TGTGCCAGCAGTTCTCTGACGGGGGACACTGAAGCTTTCTTT. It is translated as CASSSLTGDTEAFF.

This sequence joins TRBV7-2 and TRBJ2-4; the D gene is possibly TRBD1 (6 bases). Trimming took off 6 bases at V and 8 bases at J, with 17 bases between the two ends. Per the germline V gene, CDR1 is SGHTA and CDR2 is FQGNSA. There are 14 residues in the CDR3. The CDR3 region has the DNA TGTGCCAGCAGTTCCACCGGGACAAGGGACATTCAGTACTTC. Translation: CASSSTGTRDIQYF. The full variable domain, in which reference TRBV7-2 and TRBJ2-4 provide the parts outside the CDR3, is GAGVSQSPSNKVTEKGKDVELRCDPISGHTALYWYRQSLGQGLEFLIYFQGNSAPDKSGLPSDRFSAERTGGSVSTLTIQRTQQEDSAVYLCASSSTGTRDIQYFGAGTRLSVL.

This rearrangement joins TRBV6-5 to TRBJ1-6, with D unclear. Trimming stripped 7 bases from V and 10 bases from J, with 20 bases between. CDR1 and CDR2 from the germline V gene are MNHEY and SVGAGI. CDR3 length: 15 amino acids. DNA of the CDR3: TGTGCCAGCAACGCGGGGAGAGGCCTGGGGTCACCCCTCCACTTT. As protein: CASNAGRGLGSPLHF.

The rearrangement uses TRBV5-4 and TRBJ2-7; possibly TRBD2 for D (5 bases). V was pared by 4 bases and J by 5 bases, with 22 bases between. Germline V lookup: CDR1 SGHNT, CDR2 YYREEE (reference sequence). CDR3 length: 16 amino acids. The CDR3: CASSQGLAENPHEQYF. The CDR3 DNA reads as TGTGCCAGCAGCCAAGGACTGGCCGAAAACCCCCACGAGCAGTACTTC.

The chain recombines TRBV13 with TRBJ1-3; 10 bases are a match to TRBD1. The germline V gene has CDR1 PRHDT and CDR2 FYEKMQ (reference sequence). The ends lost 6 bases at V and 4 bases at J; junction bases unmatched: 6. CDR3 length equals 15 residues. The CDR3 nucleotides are TGTGCCAGCAGTCGAGACAGGGGGCGCGGAAACACCATATATTTT. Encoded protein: CASSRDRGRGNTIYF.

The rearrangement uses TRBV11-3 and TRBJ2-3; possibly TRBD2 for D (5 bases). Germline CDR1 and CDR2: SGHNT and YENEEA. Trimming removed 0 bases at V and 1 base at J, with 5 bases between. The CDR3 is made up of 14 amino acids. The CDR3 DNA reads TGTGCCAGCAGCTTAGAGCGGGGCACAGATACGCAGTATTTT. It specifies CASSLERGTDTQYF. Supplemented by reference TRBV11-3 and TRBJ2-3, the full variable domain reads EAGVVQSPRYKIIEKKQPVAFWCNPISGHNTLYWYLQNLGQGPELLIRYENEEAVDDSQLPKDRFSAERLKGVDSTLKIQPAELGDSAVYLCASSLERGTDTQYFGPGTRLTVL.

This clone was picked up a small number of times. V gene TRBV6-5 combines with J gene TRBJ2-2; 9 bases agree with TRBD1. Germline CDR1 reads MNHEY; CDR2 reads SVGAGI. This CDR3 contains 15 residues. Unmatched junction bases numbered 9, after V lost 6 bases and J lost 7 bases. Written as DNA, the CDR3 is TGTGCCAGCAGCCCGGGACAGGGAATTCACGGGGAGCTGTTTTTT. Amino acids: CASSPGQGIHGELFF.

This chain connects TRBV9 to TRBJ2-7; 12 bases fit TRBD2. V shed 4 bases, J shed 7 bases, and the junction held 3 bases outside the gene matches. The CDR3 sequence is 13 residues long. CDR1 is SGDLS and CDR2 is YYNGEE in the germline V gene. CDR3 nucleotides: TGTGCCAGCAGCCCAGGACTAGCGGGGGAGCAGTACTTC. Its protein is CASSPGLAGEQYF.

CDR3 DNA sequence: TGTGCCAGCAGCCAGACAGGGGTCTACAATGAGCAGTTCTTC. It yields the protein CASSQTGVYNEQFF. The genes are TRBV6-5 and TRBJ2-1; 8 bases map to TRBD1. Germline trimming cut 6 bases from V and 3 bases from J; bases unmatched to any gene: 4. The length of the CDR3 is 14 residues. Per germline, CDR1 MNHEY and CDR2 SVGAGI.

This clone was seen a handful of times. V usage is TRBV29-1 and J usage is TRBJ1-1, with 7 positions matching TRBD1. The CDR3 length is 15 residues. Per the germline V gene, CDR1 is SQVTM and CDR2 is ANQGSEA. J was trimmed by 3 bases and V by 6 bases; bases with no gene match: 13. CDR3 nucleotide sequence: TGCAGCGTCAATATACAGGGGATCGGGGACACTGAAGCTTTCTTT. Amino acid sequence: CSVNIQGIGDTEAFF. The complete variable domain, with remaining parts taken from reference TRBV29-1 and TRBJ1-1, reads SAVISQKPSRDICQRGTSLTIQCQVDSQVTMMFWYRQQPGQSLTLIATANQGSEATYESGFVIDKFPISRPNLTFSTLTVSNMSPEDSSIYLCSVNIQGIGDTEAFFGQGTRLTVV.

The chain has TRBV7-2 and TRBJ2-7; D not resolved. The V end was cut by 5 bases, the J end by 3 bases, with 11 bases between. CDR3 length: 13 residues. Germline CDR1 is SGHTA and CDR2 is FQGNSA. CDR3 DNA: TGTGCCAGCAGCCTTCGTCCTAACTACGAGCAGTACTTC. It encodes CASSLRPNYEQYF.

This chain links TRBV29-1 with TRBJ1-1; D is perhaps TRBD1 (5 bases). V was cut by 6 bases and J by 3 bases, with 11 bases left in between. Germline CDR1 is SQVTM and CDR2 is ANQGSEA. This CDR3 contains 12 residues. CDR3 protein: CSVAGQDTEAFF. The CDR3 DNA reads TGCAGCGTGGCAGGGCAGGACACTGAAGCTTTCTTT.

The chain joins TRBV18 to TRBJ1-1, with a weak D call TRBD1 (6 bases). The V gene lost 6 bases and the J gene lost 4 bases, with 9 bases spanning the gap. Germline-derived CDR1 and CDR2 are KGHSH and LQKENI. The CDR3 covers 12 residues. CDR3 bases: TGTGCCAGCTCGAGGGACACCACTGAAGCTTTCTTT. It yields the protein CASSRDTTEAFF. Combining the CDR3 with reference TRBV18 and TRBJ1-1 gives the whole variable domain NAGVMQNPRHLVRRRGQEARLRCSPMKGHSHVYWYRQLPEEGLKFMVYLQKENIIDESGMPKERFSAEFPKEGPSILRIQQVVRGDSAAYFCASSRDTTEAFFGQGTRLTVV.

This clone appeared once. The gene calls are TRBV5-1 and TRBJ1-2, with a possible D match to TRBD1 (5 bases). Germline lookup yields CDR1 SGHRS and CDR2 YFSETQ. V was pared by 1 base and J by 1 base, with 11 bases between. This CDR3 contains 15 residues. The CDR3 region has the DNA TGCGCCAGCAGCTTGTCAGGGAGGGGTAACTATGGCTACACCTTC. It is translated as CASSLSGRGNYGYTF.